The source of this T cell receptor (beta chain) is a study of cytomegalovirus exposure and HLA in healthy donors. Study conclusions and caveats: Reportedly, fewer N-insertions than the 666-donor mean appeared in an Asian-associated ancestry cluster in a later analysis.

With respect to this clone: As yet, its antigen is unknown.

Amplification used 60 Vbeta primers and 13 Jbeta primers. The protocol was immunoSEQ multiplex PCR, while the TCRdb copy is restricted to in-frame clones and leaves out a portion. The table records 55,000 to 85,000 clones, approximately 78% of them present only once. Trimming left V 4 bases short and J 4 bases short, with 22 bases between. Per the germline V gene, CDR1 is GTSNPN and CDR2 is SVGIG (reference sequence). The CDR3 runs to 16 residues. Input material: PBMCs. The chain joins TRBV30 to TRBJ1-2, with TRBD1 as a possible D gene (5 bases). This receptor was taken from a man between 18 and 29 years old in good health and CMV-seropositive. Here the CDR3 reads CAWNPRGRGGGYGYTF. CDR3 DNA sequence: TGTGCCTGGAATCCACGAGGACGGGGGGGAGGCTATGGCTACACCTTC.